The entry that follows covers one TCR beta chain sequence. Its antigen remains undetermined. No quality values exist for individual bases; no much larger clone is one base distant. The data are from a study of blood T cell repertoires in COVID-19 (dated by TCRdb to about 2020). In the study overall: Samples covering the acute and convalescent phases of COVID-19 were provided by collaborators in the United States, Italy and Spain. The prospective study material was composed of cDNA or gDNA derived from T cells, B-cell-depleted T cells, or PBMCs. Deeply sampled blood TCRbeta repertoires from subjects exposed to, actively infected with, or recovered from COVID-19 were included in the dataset. A freely available public database, intended as a resource for researchers studying the immune response to SARS-CoV-2, is where the repertoires were released. The samples were drawn from the first 160 participants of the ongoing ImmuneRACE study and from over 950 subjects provided by 6 global collaborators. The sample metadata nearly always contained a de-identified subject ID, COVID-19 status, age in years and sex. HLA class I and class II types, where available, came from metadata supplied by the sample provider rather than from assay-based typing.

V is cut by 1 base and J by 3 bases, and the space between the germline ends is 7 bases. The CDR3 covers 14 residues, taking in both the cysteine and the phenylalanine. Only the CDR3 DNA stays, 42 bases, in frame from base 1. CDR1 and CDR2, looked up from the germline V gene, are SNHLY and FYNNEI. Overall results and qualifications from the work: The quantity of clinical and demographic metadata differed by source and by participant and was supplied without curation.

The immunoSEQ Assay, a bias-controlled multiplex PCR, was used to amplify TCRbeta CDR3 regions from genomic DNA. The authors' analysis ran thus. Within the assay, amplification of reference gene primers was used to estimate how many nucleated cells each sample contained. To quantify the absolute abundance of each unique TCRbeta CDR3 rearrangement, sequence reads were collapsed and filtered. For each sample, productive Simpson clonality was calculated as the square root of Simpson's diversity index across productive rearrangements. In its TCRdb copy, this immuneACCESS table keeps in-frame sequences only and misses some clones. Where compared with another copy, unresolved V genes explain less than half of these, and the others have no known cause. V and J calls and clone size are given by that table; D and trimming were obtained from the DNA. This sample holds hundreds of thousands of clones; approximately 90% were observed only once. The top ten clonotypes cover less than 3.5% of the sample.

Samples from volunteer blood donors who had recovered from COVID-19 were contributed by a second Seattle source. Each collaborating institution followed its own protocols to collect whole blood in K2EDTA tubes. For TCRbeta analysis, collaborators shipped samples as frozen whole blood, isolated PBMCs, or DNA extracted from either of those sample types. Source material: peripheral blood. Rearrangement joined TRBV2 to TRBJ2-1; a tentative D match to TRBD1 spans 5 bases. This receptor was taken from a woman aged 18-35 years who had recovered from COVID-19. CDR3 loop: CASSEGRGYNEQFF. The base sequence is TGTGCCAGCAGTGAAGGAAGGGGCTACAATGAGCAGTTCTTC.